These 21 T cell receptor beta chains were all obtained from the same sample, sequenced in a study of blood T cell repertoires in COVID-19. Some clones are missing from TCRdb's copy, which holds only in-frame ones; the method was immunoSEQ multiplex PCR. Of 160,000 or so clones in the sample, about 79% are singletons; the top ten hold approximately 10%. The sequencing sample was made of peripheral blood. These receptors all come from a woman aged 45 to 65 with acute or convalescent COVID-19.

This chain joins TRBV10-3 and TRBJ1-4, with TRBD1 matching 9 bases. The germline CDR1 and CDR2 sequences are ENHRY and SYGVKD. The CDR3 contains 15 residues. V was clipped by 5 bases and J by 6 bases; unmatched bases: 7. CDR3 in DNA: TGTGCCATCAGTAAACAGGGGGCAGAGTATGAAAAACTGTTTTTT. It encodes CAISKQGAEYEKLFF.

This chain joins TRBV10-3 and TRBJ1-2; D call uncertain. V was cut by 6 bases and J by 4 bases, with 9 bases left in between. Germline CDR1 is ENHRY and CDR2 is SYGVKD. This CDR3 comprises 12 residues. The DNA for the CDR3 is TGTGCCATCAGCGAGAGAGGCTATGGCTACACCTTC. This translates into CAISERGYGYTF.

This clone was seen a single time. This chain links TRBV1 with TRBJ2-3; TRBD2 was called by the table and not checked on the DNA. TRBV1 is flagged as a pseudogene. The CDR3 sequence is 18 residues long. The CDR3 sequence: CTSSQDFLGLAGRDTQYF. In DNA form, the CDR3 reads TGCACCAGCAGCCAAGATTTTTTAGGCCTAGCGGGAAGAGATACGCAGTATTTT.

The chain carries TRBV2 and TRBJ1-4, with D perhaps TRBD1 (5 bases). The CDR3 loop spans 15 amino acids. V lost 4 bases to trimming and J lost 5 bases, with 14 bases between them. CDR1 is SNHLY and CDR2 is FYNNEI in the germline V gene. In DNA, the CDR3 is TGTGCCAGCAGTGTTTCGCAGGGTCGAAATGAAAAACTGTTTTTT. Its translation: CASSVSQGRNEKLFF.

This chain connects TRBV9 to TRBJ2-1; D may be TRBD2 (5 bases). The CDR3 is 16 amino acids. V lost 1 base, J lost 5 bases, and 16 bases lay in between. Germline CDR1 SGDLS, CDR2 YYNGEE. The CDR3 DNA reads TGTGCCAGCAGCGTACTCGGTGGGAGTTCCCACAATGAGCAGTTCTTC. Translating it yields CASSVLGGSSHNEQFF.

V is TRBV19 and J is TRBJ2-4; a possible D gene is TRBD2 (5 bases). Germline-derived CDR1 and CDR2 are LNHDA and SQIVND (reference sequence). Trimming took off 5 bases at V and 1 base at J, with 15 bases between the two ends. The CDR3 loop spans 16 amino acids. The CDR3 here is CASSSPGFQAKNIQYF. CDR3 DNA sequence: TGTGCCAGTAGTTCCCCGGGGTTTCAGGCCAAAAACATTCAGTACTTC.

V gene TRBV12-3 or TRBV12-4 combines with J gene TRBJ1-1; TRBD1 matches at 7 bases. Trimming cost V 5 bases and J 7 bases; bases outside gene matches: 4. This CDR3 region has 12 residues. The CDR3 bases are TGTGCCAGCAGTCCCGGGACAGATGAAGCTTTCTTT. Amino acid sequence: CASSPGTDEAFF.

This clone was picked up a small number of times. CDR3 in DNA: TGTGCCAGCAGCCCAGGGGGCTTGACTAATGAAAAACTGTTTTTT. It translates to CASSPGGLTNEKLFF. V usage is TRBV5-4 and J usage is TRBJ1-4, with TRBD1 matching 8 bases. V lost 4 bases to trimming and J lost 2 bases; unmatched junction nucleotides: 4. The germline gives CDR1 SGHNT, CDR2 YYREEE (reference sequence). This CDR3 contains 15 residues. The complete variable domain, with remaining parts taken from reference TRBV5-4 and TRBJ1-4, reads ETGVTQSPTHLIKTRGQQVTLRCSSQSGHNTVSWYQQALGQGPQFIFQYYREEENGRGNFPPRFSGLQFPNYSSELNVNALELDDSALYLCASSPGGLTNEKLFFGSGTQLSVL.

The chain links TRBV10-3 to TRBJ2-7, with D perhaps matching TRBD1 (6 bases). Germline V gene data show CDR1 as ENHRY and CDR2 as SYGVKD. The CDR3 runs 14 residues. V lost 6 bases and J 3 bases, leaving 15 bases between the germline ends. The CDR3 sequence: CAISPQGFYYEQYF. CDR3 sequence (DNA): TGTGCCATCAGCCCCCAGGGGTTCTACTACGAGCAGTACTTC.

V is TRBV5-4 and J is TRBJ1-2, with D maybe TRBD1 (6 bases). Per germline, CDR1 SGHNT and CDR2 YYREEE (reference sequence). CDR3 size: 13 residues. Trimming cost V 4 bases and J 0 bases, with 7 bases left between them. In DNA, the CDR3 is TGTGCCAGCAGCCGGACAGCTAACTATGGCTACACCTTC. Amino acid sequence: CASSRTANYGYTF. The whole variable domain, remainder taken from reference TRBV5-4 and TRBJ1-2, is ETGVTQSPTHLIKTRGQQVTLRCSSQSGHNTVSWYQQALGQGPQFIFQYYREEENGRGNFPPRFSGLQFPNYSSELNVNALELDDSALYLCASSRTANYGYTFGSGTRLTVV.

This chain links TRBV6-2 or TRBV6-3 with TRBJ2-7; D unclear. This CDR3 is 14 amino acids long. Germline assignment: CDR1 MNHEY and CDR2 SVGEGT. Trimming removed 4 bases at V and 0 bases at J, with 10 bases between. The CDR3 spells CASSFSYPSYEQYF. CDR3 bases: TGTGCCAGCAGTTTTAGTTACCCCTCCTACGAGCAGTACTTC.

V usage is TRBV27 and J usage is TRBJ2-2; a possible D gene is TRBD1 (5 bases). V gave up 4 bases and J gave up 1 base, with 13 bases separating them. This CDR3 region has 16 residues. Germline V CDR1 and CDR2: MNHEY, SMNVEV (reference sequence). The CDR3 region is CASSWIGQGNTGELFF. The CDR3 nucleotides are TGTGCCAGCAGTTGGATTGGGCAGGGGAACACCGGGGAGCTGTTTTTT.

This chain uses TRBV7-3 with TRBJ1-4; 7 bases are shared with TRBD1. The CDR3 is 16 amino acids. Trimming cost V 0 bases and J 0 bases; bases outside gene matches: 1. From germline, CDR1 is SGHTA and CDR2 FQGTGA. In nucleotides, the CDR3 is TGTGCCAGCAGCTTAACGGGGACAGCAACTAATGAAAAACTGTTTTTT. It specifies CASSLTGTATNEKLFF.

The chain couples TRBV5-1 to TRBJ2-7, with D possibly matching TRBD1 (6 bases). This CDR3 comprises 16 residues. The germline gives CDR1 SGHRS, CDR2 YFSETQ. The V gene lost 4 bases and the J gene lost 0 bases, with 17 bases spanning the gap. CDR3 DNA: TGCGCCAGCAGCCCTATAGCACAGGGAGCCTCCTACGAGCAGTACTTC. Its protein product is CASSPIAQGASYEQYF. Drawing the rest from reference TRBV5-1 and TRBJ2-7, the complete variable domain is KAGVTQTPRYLIKTRGQQVTLSCSPISGHRSVSWYQQTPGQGLQFLFEYFSETQRNKGNFPGRFSGRQFSNSRSEMNVSTLELGDSALYLCASSPIAQGASYEQYFGPGTRLTVT.

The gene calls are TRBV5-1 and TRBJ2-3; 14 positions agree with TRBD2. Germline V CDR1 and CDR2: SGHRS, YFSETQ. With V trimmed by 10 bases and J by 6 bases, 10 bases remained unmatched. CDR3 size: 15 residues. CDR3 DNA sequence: TGCGCCTCAATCGGACTAGCGGGAGGTCCCGATACGCAGTATTTT. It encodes CASIGLAGGPDTQYF.

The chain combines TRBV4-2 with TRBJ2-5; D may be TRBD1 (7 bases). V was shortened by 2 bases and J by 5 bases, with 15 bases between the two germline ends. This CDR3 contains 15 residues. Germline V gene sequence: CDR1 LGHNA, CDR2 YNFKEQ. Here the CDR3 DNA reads TGTGCCAGCAGCCAATTCCGGGGGACAGCGGAGACCCAGTACTTC. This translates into CASSQFRGTAETQYF.

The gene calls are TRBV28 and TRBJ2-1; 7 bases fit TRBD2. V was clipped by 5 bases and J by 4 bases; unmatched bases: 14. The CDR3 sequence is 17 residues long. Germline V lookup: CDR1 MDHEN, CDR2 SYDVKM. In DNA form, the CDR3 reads TGTGCCAGCAGTACACCCTTAGCGGGCGAGGGGTACAATGAGCAGTTCTTC. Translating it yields CASSTPLAGEGYNEQFF.

DNA for the CDR3: TGTGCCAGTAGTATAAAGACAGGGACCACTGAAGCTTTCTTT. Protein sequence: CASSIKTGTTEAFF. The rearrangement links TRBV19 to TRBJ1-1; 7 bases are shared with TRBD1. The CDR3 has 14 residues. Germline CDR1 is LNHDA and CDR2 is SQIVND (reference sequence). V was clipped by 2 bases and J by 4 bases; unmatched bases: 4.

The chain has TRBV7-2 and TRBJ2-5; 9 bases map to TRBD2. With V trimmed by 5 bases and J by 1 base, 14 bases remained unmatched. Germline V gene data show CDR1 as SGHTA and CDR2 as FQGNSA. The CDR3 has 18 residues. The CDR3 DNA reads TGTGCCAGCAGCCCTCGGAGGGGTAGCGGGGGCCTCCAAGAGACCCAGTACTTC. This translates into CASSPRRGSGGLQETQYF.

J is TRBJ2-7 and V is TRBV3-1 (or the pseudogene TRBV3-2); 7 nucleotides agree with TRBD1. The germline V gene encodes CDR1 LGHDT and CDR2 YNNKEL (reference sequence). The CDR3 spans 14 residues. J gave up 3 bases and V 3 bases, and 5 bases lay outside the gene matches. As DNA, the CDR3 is TGTGCCAGCAGCCAGCCGGGACAGTACTACGAGCAGTACTTC. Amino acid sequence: CASSQPGQYYEQYF.

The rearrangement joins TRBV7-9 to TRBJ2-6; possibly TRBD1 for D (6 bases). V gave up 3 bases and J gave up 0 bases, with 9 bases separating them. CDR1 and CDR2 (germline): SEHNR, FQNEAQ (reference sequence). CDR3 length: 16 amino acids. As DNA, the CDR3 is TGTGCCAGCAGCTTTGCAGGGGACTCTGGGGCCAACGTCCTGACTTTC. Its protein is CASSFAGDSGANVLTF. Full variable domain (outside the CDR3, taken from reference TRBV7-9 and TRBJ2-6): DTGVSQNPRHKITKRGQNVTFRCDPISEHNRLYWYRQTLGQGPEFLTYFQNEAQLEKSRLLSDRFSAERPKGSFSTLEIQRTEQGDSAMYLCASSFAGDSGANVLTFGAGSRLTVL.